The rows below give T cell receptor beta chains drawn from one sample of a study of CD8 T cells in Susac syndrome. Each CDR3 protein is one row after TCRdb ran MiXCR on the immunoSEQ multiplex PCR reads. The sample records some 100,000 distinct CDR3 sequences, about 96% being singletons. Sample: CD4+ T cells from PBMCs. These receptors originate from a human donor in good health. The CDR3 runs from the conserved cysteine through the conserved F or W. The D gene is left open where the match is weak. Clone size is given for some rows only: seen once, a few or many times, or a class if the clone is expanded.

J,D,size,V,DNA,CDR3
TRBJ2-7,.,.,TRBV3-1,TGTGCCAGCAGACTAACAGGAGAGCAGTACTTC,CASRLTGEQYF
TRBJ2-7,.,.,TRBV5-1,TGCGCCAGCAGCTTGGTAGACCTCTCCTACTCCTACGAGCAGTACTTC,CASSLVDLSYSYEQYF
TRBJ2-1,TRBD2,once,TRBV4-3,TGCGCCAGCAGCCAAGATACAGCGGGAGAGTACAATGAGCAGTTCTTC,CASSQDTAGEYNEQFF
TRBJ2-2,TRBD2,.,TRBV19,TGTGCCAGTAGTCCCGGGGGGGATTCCACCGGGGAGCTGTTTTTT,CASSPGGDSTGELFF
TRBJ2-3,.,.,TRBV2,TGTGCCAGCATGGTCCAGGGTTACACAGATACGCAGTATTTT,CASMVQGYTDTQYF
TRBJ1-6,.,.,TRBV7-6,TGTGCCAGCTCCGCTTCGGGATGGCGTTCACCCCTCCACTTT,CASSASGWRSPLHF
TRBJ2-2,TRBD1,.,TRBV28,TGTGCCAGCAGTTCCTACGCCGGGACAGGGACAAACACCGGGGAGCTGTTTTTT,CASSSYAGTGTNTGELFF
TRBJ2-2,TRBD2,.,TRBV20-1,TGCAGTGCGGACGGGGGGGGCGTTGACGGGGAGCTGTTTTTT,CSADGGGVDGELFF
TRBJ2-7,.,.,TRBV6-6,TGTGCCAGCAGTTACCTACAGGGCTACGAGCAGTACTTC,CASSYLQGYEQYF
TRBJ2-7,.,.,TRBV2,TGTGCCAGCAGTGGCGAACTCACTCGACGGTTCAAAGTTGCCTACGAGCAGTACTTC,CASSGELTRRFKVAYEQYF
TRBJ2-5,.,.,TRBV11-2,TGTGCCAGCAGCCCGCGGGTGGGAAGCGTAGGAGAGACCCAGTACTTC,CASSPRVGSVGETQYF
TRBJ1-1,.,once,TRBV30,TGTGCCTGGAGGGATTGGAGGGGAAGGGGCACTGAAGCTTTCTTT,CAWRDWRGRGTEAFF
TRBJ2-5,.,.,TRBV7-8,TGTGCCAGCAGCTTATCAGGGAATGGGGAGACCCAGTACTTC,CASSLSGNGETQYF
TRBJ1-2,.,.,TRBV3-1,TGTGCCAGCAGCCACGAAGGGGGAGGCTACACCTTC,CASSHEGGGYTF
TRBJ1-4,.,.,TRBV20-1,TGCAGTGCTAGAGGGGGGGCGCGGGATGAAAAACTGTTTTTT,CSARGGARDEKLFF
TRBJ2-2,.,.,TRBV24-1,TGTGCCACCAGTGACCCCGCAGGGTTAACCGGGGAGCTGTTTTTT,CATSDPAGLTGELFF
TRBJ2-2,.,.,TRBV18,TGTGCCAGCTCACCGGAGCGTCGGAACACCGGGGAGCTGTTTTTT,CASSPERRNTGELFF